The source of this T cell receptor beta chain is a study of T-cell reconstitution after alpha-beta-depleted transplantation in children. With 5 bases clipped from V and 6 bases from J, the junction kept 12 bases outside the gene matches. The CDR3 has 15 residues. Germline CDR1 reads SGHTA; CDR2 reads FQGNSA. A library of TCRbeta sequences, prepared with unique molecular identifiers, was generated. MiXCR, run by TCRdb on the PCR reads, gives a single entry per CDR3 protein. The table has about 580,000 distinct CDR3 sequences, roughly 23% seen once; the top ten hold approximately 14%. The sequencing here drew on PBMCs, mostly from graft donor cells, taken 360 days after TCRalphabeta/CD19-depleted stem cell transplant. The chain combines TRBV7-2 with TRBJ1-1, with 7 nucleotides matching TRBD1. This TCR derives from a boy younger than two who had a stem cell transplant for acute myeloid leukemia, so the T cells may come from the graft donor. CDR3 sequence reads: CASSLLGQDSAEAFF. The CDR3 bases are TGTGCCAGCAGCCTACTCGGACAGGACAGCGCTGAAGCTTTCTTT.